This T cell receptor (beta chain) originates from a study of cytomegalovirus exposure and HLA in healthy donors. Study summary: A previous analysis identified around 120 million unique TCR beta sequences derived from roughly 180 million T cells. Study results and caveats: Reportedly, a later analysis found an Asian-associated ancestry cluster had fewer N-insertions than the roughly 700-donor mean.

Germline V lookup: CDR1 LNHDA, CDR2 SQIVND (reference sequence). This CDR3 has 13 amino acids. Trimming took 4 bases from V and 1 from J, leaving 7 bases between them. On this clone: What it binds is unknown.

Use of 60 Vbeta and 13 Jbeta primers characterized the PCR. The repertoire was sequenced with immunoSEQ multiplex PCR; TCRdb's copy has only in-frame clones and lacks some. In the table there are roughly 180,000 clones, approximately 85% of which are singletons. The chain couples TRBV19 to TRBJ2-5; no firm D call. The sample was PBMCs. This sequence originates from a man between 18 and 35 years old in good health and CMV-seropositive. In nucleotides, the CDR3 is TGTGCCAGTAGTACTAATCTCCAAGAGACCCAGTACTTC. Translation gives CASSTNLQETQYF.